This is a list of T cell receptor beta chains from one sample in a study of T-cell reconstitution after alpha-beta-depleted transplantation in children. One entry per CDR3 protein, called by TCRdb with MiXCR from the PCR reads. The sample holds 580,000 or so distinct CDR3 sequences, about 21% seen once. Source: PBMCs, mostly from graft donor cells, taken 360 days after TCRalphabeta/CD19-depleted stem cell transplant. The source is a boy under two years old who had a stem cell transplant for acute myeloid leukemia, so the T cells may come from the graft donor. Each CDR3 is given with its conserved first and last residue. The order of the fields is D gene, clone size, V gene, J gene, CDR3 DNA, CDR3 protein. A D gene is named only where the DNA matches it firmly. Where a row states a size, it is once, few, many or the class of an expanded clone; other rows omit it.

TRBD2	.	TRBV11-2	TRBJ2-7	TGTGCCAGCAGCCCCCAACTAGCGGGGGGCTCCTACGAGCAGTACTTC	CASSPQLAGGSYEQYF
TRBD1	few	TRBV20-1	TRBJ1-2	TGCAGTGCTAGAGACGGACAGGGGCCAACTTATGGCTACACCTTC	CSARDGQGPTYGYTF
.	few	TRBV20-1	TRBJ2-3	TGCAGTGCAGTTGCATCCACAGATACGCAGTATTTT	CSAVASTDTQYF
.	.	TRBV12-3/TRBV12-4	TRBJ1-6	TGTGCCAGCAGTCCCCAGGGTGGGCCATATTCACCCCTCCACTTT	CASSPQGGPYSPLHF
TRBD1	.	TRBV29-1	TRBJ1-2	TGCAGCGCGCTGAAGACAGGGACCAACTATGGCTACACCTTC	CSALKTGTNYGYTF
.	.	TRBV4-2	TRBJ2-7	TGTGCCAGCAGCCAAGTAGGGATAGGGACGAGCTACGAGCAGTACTTC	CASSQVGIGTSYEQYF
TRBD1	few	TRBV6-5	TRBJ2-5	TGTGCCAGCAGTAACAGGGGGCATGTGGAGACCCAGTACTTC	CASSNRGHVETQYF
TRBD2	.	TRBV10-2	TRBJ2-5	TGCGCCAGCAAACTGGGGGAGGGAGAGACCCAGTACTTC	CASKLGEGETQYF
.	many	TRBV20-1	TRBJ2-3	TGCAGTGCTCAGAGGGGGGGACTGGAAACAGATACGCAGTATTTT	CSAQRGGLETDTQYF
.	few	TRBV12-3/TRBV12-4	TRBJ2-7	TGTGCCAGCAGTTTAAGCGTCGCCCGGGGGGCCCTTCTCGAGCAGTACTTC	CASSLSVARGALLEQYF
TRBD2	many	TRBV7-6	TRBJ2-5	TGTGCCAGCAGCTTATCCGGGACTAGCGGGGGTTGGCAAGAGACCCAGTACTTC	CASSLSGTSGGWQETQYF
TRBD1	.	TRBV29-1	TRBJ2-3	TGCAGCGCGACACAGGGGGCTAGCACAGATACGCAGTATTTT	CSATQGASTDTQYF
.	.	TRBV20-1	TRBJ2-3	TGCAGCTCCGGACCCGTCAGTACCACAGATACGCAGTATTTT	CSSGPVSTTDTQYF
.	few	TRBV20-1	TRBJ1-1	TGCTGTGCTAGAGGAAAGGGGAAGATCATGAACACTGAAGCTTTCTTT	CCARGKGKIMNTEAFF
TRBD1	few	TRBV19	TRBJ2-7	TGTGCCAGTAGTAGAGGGGACAGGGGGCTCTACGAGCAGTACTTC	CASSRGDRGLYEQYF
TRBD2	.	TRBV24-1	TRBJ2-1	TGTGCCACCAGTGACCGAGGACTAGCCGGGACCAATGAGCAGTTCTTC	CATSDRGLAGTNEQFF
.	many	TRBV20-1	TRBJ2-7	TGCAGTGCTGCAGGGGACCCCACAAGGCCGCAGTACTTC	CSAAGDPTRPQYF
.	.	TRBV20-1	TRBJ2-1	TGCAGTGCGGATCATGTGAGCGGCTGGGGAAATGAGCAGTTCTTC	CSADHVSGWGNEQFF
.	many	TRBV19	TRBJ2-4	TGTGCCAGTAGTATACAGGGTTCCAAAAACATTCAGTACTTC	CASSIQGSKNIQYF
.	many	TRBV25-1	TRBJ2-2	TGTGCCAGCAGTGAATTTAGGAGCATCGGGGAGCTGTTTTTT	CASSEFRSIGELFF
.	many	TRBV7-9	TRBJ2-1	TGTGCCAGCAGCTTAGGAGGGCTAGCAGGCGAGCAGTTCTTC	CASSLGGLAGEQFF
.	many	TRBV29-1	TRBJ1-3	TGCAGCGTTAGAGGGACTGAGAGTTCTGGAAACACCATATATTTT	CSVRGTESSGNTIYF
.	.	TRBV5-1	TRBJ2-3	TGCGCCAGCAGCTACCAGGGTTACGGGTACACCGACACAGATACGCAGTATTTT	CASSYQGYGYTDTDTQYF
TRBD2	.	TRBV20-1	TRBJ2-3	TGCAGTGCTAGAGTCGGGGTCCAGCGGGACACAGATACGCAGTATTTT	CSARVGVQRDTDTQYF
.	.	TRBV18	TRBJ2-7	TGTGCCAGCTCACAAACAGGGCCCGCCGGGGTCGAGCAGTACTTC	CASSQTGPAGVEQYF
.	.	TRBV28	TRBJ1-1	TGTGCCAGCAGTTTCGGAGGAGCCTTCATTAGGGTAGCTTTCTTT	CASSFGGAFIRVAFF
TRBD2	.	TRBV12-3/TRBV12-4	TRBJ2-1	TGTGCCAGCAGTTTCGGGGAGGGTTCCTACAATGAGCAGTTCTTC	CASSFGEGSYNEQFF
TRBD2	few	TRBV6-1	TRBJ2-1	TGTGCCAGCAGGAGGACTAGCGGGGGGAACAATGAGCAGTTCTTC	CASRRTSGGNNEQFF
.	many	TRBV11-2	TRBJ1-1	TGTGCCAGCAGCCATAGAGGGGGAACGAACACTGAAGCTTTCTTT	CASSHRGGTNTEAFF
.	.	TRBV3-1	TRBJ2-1	TGTGCCAGCAGCCAATGGAGGGGGACCTTATACAATGAGCAGTTCTTC	CASSQWRGTLYNEQFF
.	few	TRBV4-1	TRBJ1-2	TGCGCCAGCAGCCAAGAGAGGACAGCGGTCTATGGCTACACCTTC	CASSQERTAVYGYTF
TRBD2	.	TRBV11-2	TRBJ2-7	TGTGCCAGCAGCTCCCCTAGGACTAGCGGGCACGAGCAGTACTTC	CASSSPRTSGHEQYF
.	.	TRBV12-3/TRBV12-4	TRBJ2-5	TGTGCCAGCAGTTTATCCTTACTAGAGACAGAGGAAGAGACCCAGTACTTC	CASSLSLLETEEETQYF
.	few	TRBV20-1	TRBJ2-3	TGCAGTGCTTTTCAGGCGGGGGCGCCACCAGATACGCAGTATTTT	CSAFQAGAPPDTQYF
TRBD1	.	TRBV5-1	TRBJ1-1	TGCGCCAGCAGCCGAATACCTCGGGACAGGGGGCCCCCTAACACTGAAGCTTTCTTT	CASSRIPRDRGPPNTEAFF
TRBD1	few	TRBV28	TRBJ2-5	TGTGCCAGCAGAAAACGGGACAGGGTATTAGAGACCCAGTACTTC	CASRKRDRVLETQYF
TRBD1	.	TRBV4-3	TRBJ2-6	TGCGCCAGCAGCCGCGGGACAGGGGTCCCCTCTGGGGCCAACGTCCTGACTTTC	CASSRGTGVPSGANVLTF
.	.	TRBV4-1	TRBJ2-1	TGCGCCAGCAGCCAACTAGACGTTTCCTACAATGAGCAGTTCTTC	CASSQLDVSYNEQFF
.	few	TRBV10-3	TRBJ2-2	TGTGCCATCTCAGGGCCGAACACCGGGGAGCTGTTTTTT	CAISGPNTGELFF
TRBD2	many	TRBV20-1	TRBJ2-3	TGCAGTGCTAGCGTTGGGACTAGCATTTATGGAGATACGCAGTATTTT	CSASVGTSIYGDTQYF
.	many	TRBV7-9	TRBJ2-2	TGTGCCAGCGAGGGCAGGGCGTCGGGCACCGGGGAGCTGTTTTTT	CASEGRASGTGELFF
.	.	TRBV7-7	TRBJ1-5	TGTGCCAGCAGTACAAGGGGGGAGGAGATACCTGGGAATCAGCCCCAGCATTTT	CASSTRGEEIPGNQPQHF